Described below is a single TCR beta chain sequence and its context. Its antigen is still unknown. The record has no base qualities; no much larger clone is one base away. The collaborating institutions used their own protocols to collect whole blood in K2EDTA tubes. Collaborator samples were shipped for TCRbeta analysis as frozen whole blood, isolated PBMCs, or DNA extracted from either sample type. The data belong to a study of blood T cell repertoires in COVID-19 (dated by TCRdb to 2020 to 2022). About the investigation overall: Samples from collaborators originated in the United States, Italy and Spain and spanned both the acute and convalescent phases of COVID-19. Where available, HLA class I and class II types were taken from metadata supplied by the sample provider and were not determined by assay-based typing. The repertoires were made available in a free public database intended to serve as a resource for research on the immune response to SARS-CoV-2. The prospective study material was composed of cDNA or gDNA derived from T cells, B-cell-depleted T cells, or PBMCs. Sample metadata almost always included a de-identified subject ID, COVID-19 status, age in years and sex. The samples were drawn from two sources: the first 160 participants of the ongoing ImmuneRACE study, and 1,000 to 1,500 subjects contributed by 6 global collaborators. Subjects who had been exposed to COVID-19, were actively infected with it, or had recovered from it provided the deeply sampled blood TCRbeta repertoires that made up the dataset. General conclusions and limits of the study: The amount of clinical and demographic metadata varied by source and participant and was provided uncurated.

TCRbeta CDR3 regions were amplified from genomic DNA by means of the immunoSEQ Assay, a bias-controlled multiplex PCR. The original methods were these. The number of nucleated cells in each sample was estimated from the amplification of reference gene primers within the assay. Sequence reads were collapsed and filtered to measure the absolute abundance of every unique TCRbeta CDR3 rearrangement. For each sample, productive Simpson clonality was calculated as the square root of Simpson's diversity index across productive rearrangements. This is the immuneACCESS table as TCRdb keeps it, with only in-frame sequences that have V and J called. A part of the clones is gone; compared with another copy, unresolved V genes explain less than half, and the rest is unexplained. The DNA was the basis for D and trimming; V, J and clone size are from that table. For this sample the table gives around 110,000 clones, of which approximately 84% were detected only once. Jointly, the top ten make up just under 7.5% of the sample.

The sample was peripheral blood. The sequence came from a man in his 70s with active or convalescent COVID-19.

The sequence in DNA is TGTGCCAGCAGTGAAGGGGGGGCTGGGGCCAACGTCCTGACTTTC. This sequence encodes CASSEGGAGANVLTF. The chain is made from TRBV2 and TRBJ2-6; 6 matching bases give a weak D call of TRBD2. The CDR3 spans 15 residues, from the cysteine through the phenylalanine. The DNA shown is the 45-base CDR3, in frame from base 1. The germline V gene encodes CDR1 SNHLY and CDR2 FYNNEI. V is pared back by 1 base and J by 2 bases, with 6 bases lying between the germline termini.